These 14 T cell receptor beta chains were sequenced from one sample in a study of T cells expressing NK-cell markers. One entry per CDR3 protein, without DNA, is what TCRdb gives after re-calling the 5' RACE reads. The table lists 500,000 to 700,000 distinct CDR3 sequences. Sequencing used blood T cells: a sorted CD56 or NKG2C T cell subset, CD4+ or CD8+ T cells, or bulk PBMC T cells (not recorded which). The receptors were gathered from a young man in good health.

The rearrangement uses TRBV12-3 or TRBV12-4 and TRBJ2-1. The CDR3 runs 15 residues. CDR3: CASSLAGASSNEQFF.

V and J are TRBV11-3 and TRBJ2-5; TCRdb's D call, TRBD1, is unchecked because there is no DNA. The CDR3 consists of 16 residues. Germline V gene lookup returns CDR1 SGHNT and CDR2 YENEEA. CDR3 residues: CASSLASRQGRETQYF.

The rearrangement joins TRBV29-1 to TRBJ2-7; TCRdb calls TRBD2, which cannot be checked without DNA. CDR1 is SQVTM and CDR2 is ANQGSEA in the germline V gene. The CDR3 contains 13 residues. This CDR3 reads CSVELPGVSEQYF.

The CDR3 sequence: CASRTHGSHGYTF. The gene calls are TRBV6-2 or TRBV6-3 and TRBJ1-2. CDR3 size: 13 residues. The germline CDR1 and CDR2 sequences are MNHEY and SVGEGT.

V usage is TRBV4-1 and J usage is TRBJ2-1; there is no DNA to check the TCRdb D call of TRBD2. The CDR3 totals 16 residues. Germline loops: CDR1 MGHRA, CDR2 YSYEKL. This chain's CDR3 is CASSQDLGLAGNEQFF.

This sequence joins TRBV5-1 and TRBJ2-7. This CDR3 is built from 14 residues. The germline V gene has CDR1 SGHRS and CDR2 YFSETQ. CDR3 protein: CASSYGQGLNEQYF.

The chain employs TRBV12-3 or TRBV12-4 and TRBJ1-5; TCRdb's D gene call, TRBD1, goes unchecked for lack of DNA. The CDR3 has 14 amino acids. CDR3 protein: CASTNSGAGQPQHF.

V is TRBV12-3 or TRBV12-4 and J is TRBJ2-1; TCRdb's D call of TRBD1 is untestable without DNA. CDR3 length equals 19 residues. CDR3 amino acids: CASSPDQPGQAFRNNEQFF.

This chain links TRBV2 with TRBJ2-5; checking the TCRdb D call of TRBD1 is not possible without DNA. Per germline, CDR1 SNHLY and CDR2 FYNNEI. The CDR3 is made up of 13 amino acids. This CDR3 is CASKGGGEETQYF. Variable domain in full (rest from reference TRBV2 and TRBJ2-5): EPEVTQTPSHQVTQMGQEVILRCVPISNHLYFYWYRQILGQKVEFLVSFYNNEISEKSEIFDDQFSVERPDGSNFTLKIRSTKLEDSAMYFCASKGGGEETQYFGPGTRLLVL.

V usage is TRBV3-1 and J usage is TRBJ2-7; lacking DNA, the TRBD2 call made by TCRdb goes unchecked. The V gene's germline CDR1 is LGHDT and CDR2 YNNKEL (reference sequence). CDR3 size: 15 residues. The CDR3 protein is CASSQDVLAAREQYF.

This sequence joins TRBV7-9 and TRBJ2-2; the TRBD1 assignment by TCRdb is unverifiable without DNA. Germline loops: CDR1 SEHNR, CDR2 FQNEAQ (reference sequence). The CDR3 is made up of 14 amino acids. CDR3 residues: CASTQPQSTGELFF.

The gene calls are TRBV29-1 and TRBJ2-7; absent DNA, TCRdb's TRBD1 call cannot be checked. Germline CDR1 reads SQVTM; CDR2 reads ANQGSEA. The CDR3 loop spans 15 amino acids. This CDR3 is CSVEDLGDRAYEQYF.

The CDR3 loop reads CASSTNSGSINEQYF. V usage is TRBV19 and J usage is TRBJ2-7; the TRBD2 assignment by TCRdb is unverifiable without DNA. There are 15 residues in the CDR3. Looked up from germline, CDR1 is LNHDA and CDR2 is SQIVND (reference sequence).

V and J are TRBV6-5 and TRBJ2-1; TCRdb reports TRBD2, a call that lacks DNA to check it against. From germline, CDR1 is MNHEY and CDR2 SVGAGI. This CDR3 is 11 amino acids long. CDR3 sequence: CASSYLGLQFF.